The 2 T cell receptor beta chains below come from one sample, sequenced in a study of blood T cell repertoires in COVID-19. TCRdb's copy holds only in-frame clones and misses some; the assay was immunoSEQ multiplex PCR. The table includes roughly 350,000 clones, around 84% detected once. Source material: peripheral blood. The receptors here all came from a woman under 30 with acute or convalescent COVID-19.

The chain is built from TRBV6-6 and TRBJ1-5, with a tentative D call TRBD1 (5 bases). V lost 7 bases and J lost 4, with 14 bases in between. CDR1 is MNHNY, CDR2 SVGAGI, per germline (reference sequence). CDR3 length: 14 amino acids. This CDR3 reads CASTQGSGNQPQHF. The CDR3 bases are TGTGCCAGCACCCAGGGAAGTGGGAATCAGCCCCAGCATTTT.

V gene TRBV7-9 combines with J gene TRBJ2-7; weak D call: TRBD2 (7 bases). There are 13 residues in the CDR3. Germline CDR1 and CDR2: SEHNR and FQNEAQ (reference sequence). Between the trimmed V and J ends, which lost 5 bases and 5 bases, there was a span of 13 bases. The CDR3 protein is CASSPGGHDEQYF. CDR3 DNA: TGTGCCAGCAGCCCGGGGGGACACGACGAGCAGTACTTC.